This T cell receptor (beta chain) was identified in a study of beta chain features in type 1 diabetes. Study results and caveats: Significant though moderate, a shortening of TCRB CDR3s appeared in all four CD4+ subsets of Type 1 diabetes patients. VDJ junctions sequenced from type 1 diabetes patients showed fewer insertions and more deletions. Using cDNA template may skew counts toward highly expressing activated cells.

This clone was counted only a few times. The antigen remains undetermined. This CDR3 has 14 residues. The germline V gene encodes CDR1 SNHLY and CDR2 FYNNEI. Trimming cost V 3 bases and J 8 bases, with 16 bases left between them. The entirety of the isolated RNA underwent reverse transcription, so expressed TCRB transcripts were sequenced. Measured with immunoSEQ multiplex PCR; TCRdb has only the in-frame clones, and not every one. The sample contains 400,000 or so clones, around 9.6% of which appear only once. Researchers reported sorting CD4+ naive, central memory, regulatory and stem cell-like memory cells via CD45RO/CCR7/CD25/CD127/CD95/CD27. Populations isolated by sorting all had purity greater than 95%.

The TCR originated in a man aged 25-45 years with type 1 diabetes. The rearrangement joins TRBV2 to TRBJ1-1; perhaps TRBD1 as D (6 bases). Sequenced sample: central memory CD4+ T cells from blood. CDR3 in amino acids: CASSEGLGAREAFF. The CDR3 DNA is TGTGCCAGCAGTGAGGGGTTGGGGGCCCGAGAAGCTTTCTTT.